These T cell receptor beta chains were read from a single sample in a study of T cells in Graves' hyperthyroidism and ophthalmopathy. TCRdb re-called the multiplex PCR reads with MiXCR, one entry per CDR3 protein. Among roughly 570,000 distinct CDR3 sequences, around 46% were seen once, and the ten largest hold around 19%. The sequenced sample was peripheral blood or thyroid tissue (not recorded which). All receptors come from an adult woman with Graves' disease, either hyperthyroidism or ophthalmopathy (not recorded which). CDR3s include the opening cysteine and the closing phenylalanine or tryptophan. D genes are given only for firm matches. Clone size is shown for a subset of rows, as once, few, many or a class of expanded clone.

V,J,D,size,DNA,CDR3
TRBV30,TRBJ1-3,NA,few,TGTGCCTGTAATCCCTCTGGAAACACCATATATTTT,CACNPSGNTIYF
TRBV7-9,TRBJ1-3,NA,NA,TGTGCCGGACCACGCAGGGACGACCGGAACACCATATATTTT,CAGPRRDDRNTIYF
TRBV2,TRBJ1-6,TRBD1,many,TGTGCCAGCAGCGAAGGACAGGGGAGGTTCTTGAATTCACCCCTCCACTTT,CASSEGQGRFLNSPLHF
TRBV3-1,TRBJ2-5,TRBD2,many,TGTGCCACCGGACTAGCGCCCTCTTCGGCCCAGTACTTC,CATGLAPSSAQYF
TRBV25-1,TRBJ1-6,TRBD1,few,TGTGCCAGCAGTGCGGGACAGATCAATTCACCCCTCCACTTT,CASSAGQINSPLHF
TRBV12-3/TRBV12-4,TRBJ1-2,NA,NA,TGTGCCAGCAGCTTAACAGGCGGGGCCCCGGACGGATATGGCTACACCTTC,CASSLTGGAPDGYGYTF
TRBV29-1,TRBJ2-5,TRBD2,NA,TGCAGCGTGTGGGGACTAGCGGGAGAAGAGACCCAGTACTTC,CSVWGLAGEETQYF
TRBV12-3/TRBV12-4,TRBJ1-6,TRBD1,NA,TGTGCCAGCAGCCTCAACAGGGGCCATGCCCAATATAATTCACCCCTCCACTTT,CASSLNRGHAQYNSPLHF
TRBV4-1,TRBJ1-1,NA,many,TGCGCCAGCAGCCAACCGGGACACAAAAACACTGAAGCTTTCTTT,CASSQPGHKNTEAFF
TRBV7-9,TRBJ2-1,NA,NA,TGTGCCAGCAGCCCCCAGGGCGGGAAACAGTTCTTC,CASSPQGGKQFF
TRBV10-2,TRBJ1-5,NA,NA,TGCGCCAGCAGTGAGTCGGGAGGTCCGCTGGGTCAGCCCCAGCATTTT,CASSESGGPLGQPQHF
TRBV20-1,TRBJ1-5,NA,NA,TGCAGTGCCACCAGCAGAGGTGGGGGATATAGCAATCAGCCCCAGCATTTT,CSATSRGGGYSNQPQHF
TRBV9,TRBJ2-6,NA,NA,TGTGCCAGCAGCGGGAACCCAAAGGCTGGGGCCAACGTCCTGACTTTC,CASSGNPKAGANVLTF
TRBV12-3/TRBV12-4,TRBJ2-7,TRBD1,NA,TGTGCCAACAGCCTGACAGGGGGTAACGAGCAGTACTTC,CANSLTGGNEQYF
TRBV19,TRBJ2-7,NA,many,TGTGCCAGTAGGAAGGACAGATGGGCCTACGAGCAGTACTTC,CASRKDRWAYEQYF
TRBV28,TRBJ2-7,TRBD2,many,TGTGCCAGCAGCCCAGGGGCTAGCGGGAACGAGCAGTACTTC,CASSPGASGNEQYF
TRBV7-3,TRBJ1-6,NA,NA,TGTGCCAGCAGTCCCACATCACCGGATTCACCCCTCCACTTT,CASSPTSPDSPLHF
TRBV7-9,TRBJ2-1,TRBD2,NA,TGTGCCTGCCGGGAGCGGGAGAACAATGAGCAGTTCTTC,CACRERENNEQFF
TRBV20-1,TRBJ1-3,NA,many,TGCAGCGCTAAGCGGCTGATCTCTGGAAACACCATATATTTT,CSAKRLISGNTIYF
TRBV2,TRBJ1-5,NA,many,TGTGCCAGCAGTGAACGGGAATATAGCAATCAGCCCCAGCATTTT,CASSEREYSNQPQHF
TRBV12-3/TRBV12-4,TRBJ2-3,NA,few,TGTGCCAGCACCCCAATCCTCGCAGGCACAGATACGCAGTATTTT,CASTPILAGTDTQYF
TRBV20-1,TRBJ1-4,NA,once,TGCAGTGTGCCCGGGACACATAATGAAAAACTGTTTTTT,CSVPGTHNEKLFF
TRBV25-1,TRBJ2-5,NA,few,TGTGCCAGCAGGTACAATCAAGAGACCCAGTACTTC,CASRYNQETQYF
TRBV14,TRBJ1-6,NA,NA,TGTGCCAGCAGCCAAGACGGGGGGGCTACTGTTTCACCCCTCCACTTT,CASSQDGGATVSPLHF
TRBV10-3,TRBJ1-2,NA,NA,TGTGCCATCACCCAAGCCTTTGACAGTGGCTACACCTTC,CAITQAFDSGYTF
TRBV20-1,TRBJ1-4,NA,NA,TGCAGTGCTAATACAGGGATTAATGAAAAACTGTTTTTT,CSANTGINEKLFF
TRBV7-8,TRBJ2-2,NA,many,TGTGCCAGCAGCCACCCCCTAACGGGTGCCGGGGAGCTGTTTTTT,CASSHPLTGAGELFF
TRBV5-1,TRBJ1-1,NA,NA,TGCGCCAGCAGCGGTAAGACCGCGAACACTGAAGCTTTCTTT,CASSGKTANTEAFF
TRBV7-3,TRBJ1-1,NA,many,TGTGCCAGCAGCTCAGTATGGAACACTGAAGCTTTCTTT,CASSSVWNTEAFF
TRBV2,TRBJ1-1,NA,NA,TGTGCCAGCAGACAGGGTCTAGCGGACGAAGCTTTCTTT,CASRQGLADEAFF
TRBV10-3,TRBJ1-1,NA,NA,TGTGCCATCGGTAAGGAGCAGAACACTGAAGCTTTCTTT,CAIGKEQNTEAFF
TRBV7-9,TRBJ2-2,TRBD2,many,TGTGCCAGCAGCTCCCTTGTGCGGGAGATCGCCGGGGAGCTGTTTTTT,CASSSLVREIAGELFF
TRBV12-3/TRBV12-4,TRBJ1-4,NA,many,TGTGCCAGCAGTAGTTTTTCCCCCGGGGGTAGTGAAAAACTGTTTTTT,CASSSFSPGGSEKLFF
TRBV29-1,TRBJ1-2,NA,NA,TGCAGCGTTGAAGATCTCCAGAGGGGATATGGCTACACCTTC,CSVEDLQRGYGYTF
TRBV15,TRBJ2-1,TRBD2,NA,TGTGCCACCAGCGCGGGACTAGCGGGGGGATACAATGAGCAGCTCTTC,CATSAGLAGGYNEQLF
TRBV15,TRBJ1-2,NA,many,TGTGCCACCAGCAACACGCTGGGCTACACCTTC,CATSNTLGYTF
TRBV24-1,TRBJ1-2,NA,few,TGTGCCACCAGTGATCCCATCAACTATGGCTACACCTTC,CATSDPINYGYTF
TRBV20-1,TRBJ2-2,NA,NA,TGCAGTGCGCAGCCCCGGACGGACGGGGAGCTGTTTTTT,CSAQPRTDGELFF
TRBV6-5,TRBJ2-5,NA,many,TGTGCCAGCAGTTTCTCGCAACAGCAAGAGACCCAGTACTTC,CASSFSQQQETQYF
TRBV24-1,TRBJ2-5,TRBD1,NA,TGTGCCACCAGTGGTGGGGACAGGGGGAGACAAGAGACCCAGTACTTC,CATSGGDRGRQETQYF
TRBV19,TRBJ1-5,NA,many,TGTGCCAGTACCGAAATGGGGGCAGGTCAGCCCCAGCATTTT,CASTEMGAGQPQHF
TRBV7-9,TRBJ1-5,TRBD1,few,TGTGCCAGCAGCTTGGCCCCAGGGGGTCAGCCCCAGCATTTT,CASSLAPGGQPQHF
TRBV9,TRBJ2-2,TRBD2,many,TGTGCCAGCAGCGTATCCCCTAGCGGGGGCGCGAACACCGGGGAGCTGTTTTTT,CASSVSPSGGANTGELFF
TRBV4-2,TRBJ2-5,NA,many,TGTGCCAGCAGCCAGGACCCAAACACCCAGTACTTC,CASSQDPNTQYF
TRBV5-1,TRBJ1-1,NA,many,TGCGCCAGCAGCTTTTCAGTAAGGAACACTGAAGCTTTCTTT,CASSFSVRNTEAFF
TRBV6-5,TRBJ1-2,NA,many,TGTGCCAGCAGTTCTGGAGGGGGGGGGGCACTTGGCTACACCTTC,CASSSGGGGALGYTF
TRBV14,TRBJ2-7,NA,NA,TGTGCCAGCAGCTTCCAACTCAGGCGTCAGCAGTACTTC,CASSFQLRRQQYF
TRBV10-3,TRBJ1-3,NA,NA,TGTGCCATCAGCCAGGGACGTACTGGAAACACCATATATTTT,CAISQGRTGNTIYF
TRBV5-1,TRBJ2-7,NA,many,TGCGCCAGCAGCGCCCGGGGGCGGAACGAGCAGTACTTC,CASSARGRNEQYF
TRBV6-1,TRBJ1-1,NA,many,TGTGCCAGCAGTGAAGAGGCAGAGATGAACACTGAAGCTTTCTTT,CASSEEAEMNTEAFF
TRBV29-1,TRBJ1-2,NA,many,TGCAGCGTTCAAGGGGGGGGTGGGTATGGCTACACCTTC,CSVQGGGGYGYTF
TRBV6-1,TRBJ1-4,TRBD1,NA,TGTGCCAGCAGCACCCGGGACAGGGCCGAAAAACTGTTTTTT,CASSTRDRAEKLFF
TRBV7-3,TRBJ2-1,TRBD2,NA,TGTGCCAGCAGCTTATTACGGTCTAGCGGGAGAGAGCAGTTCTTC,CASSLLRSSGREQFF
TRBV10-3,TRBJ1-1,NA,NA,TGTGCCATCAGGGAGACGAACACTGAAGCTTTCTTT,CAIRETNTEAFF
TRBV5-6,TRBJ2-3,NA,NA,TGTGCCAGCAGCAGGGGAGATACGCAGTATTTT,CASSRGDTQYF
TRBV6-1,TRBJ1-1,NA,many,TGTGCCAGCAACCCTCACCCAGTGGCAGATAACACTGAAGCTTTCTTT,CASNPHPVADNTEAFF